This T cell receptor (beta chain) was recorded in a study of blood T cell repertoires in COVID-19. Whole-study context: Acute and convalescent COVID-19 specimens originated in the United States, Italy and Spain. The analysed material was cDNA or gDNA that came from T cells, B-cell-depleted T cells, or PBMCs.

Per germline, CDR1 MNHEY and CDR2 SMNVEV (reference sequence). The CDR3 totals 18 residues. After removal of 5 bases from V and 4 bases from J, the junction contained 17 bases not matched to a gene. Original methodology: Scientists estimated how many nucleated cells there were by amplifying reference gene primers. Sequenced by immunoSEQ multiplex PCR; TCRdb stores in-frame clones only, minus some. The V and J calls and clone size were taken over from that table, and D and trimming were inferred from the DNA. The sample consists of tens of thousands of clones, around 91% of them appearing once. This clonotype was sampled from a woman in her forties or fifties in a cohort sampled during active COVID-19. The chain uses TRBV27 and TRBJ2-7, with TRBD2 identical over 10 bases. The specimen sequenced was peripheral blood. The CDR3: CASSPPWVLAGDGYEQYF. CDR3 nucleotides: TGTGCCAGCAGTCCCCCCTGGGTCCTAGCGGGGGATGGTTACGAGCAGTACTTC.